The TCR beta chain under discussion was sequenced for a study of cytomegalovirus exposure and HLA in healthy donors. 13 Jbeta primers and 60 Vbeta primers were used for the PCR. Profiled with immunoSEQ multiplex PCR; TCRdb holds only in-frame clones, not every one. The sample shows under 200,000 clones, roughly 71% of them seen only once. Study-wide findings and caveats: A later analysis showed TCR association rates differing by HLA locus, peaking at DRB1 and lowest at HLA-C.

In regard to this clone: The antigen remains undetermined.

Input material: PBMCs. This clonotype was sampled from a woman aged 50 to 65 in good health and CMV-seropositive.

CDR3 protein: CASLRRSSGVYNEQFF. The CDR3 DNA reads as TGCGCCAGCCTGAGGCGGTCTAGCGGGGTCTACAATGAGCAGTTCTTC. V is TRBV10-2 and J is TRBJ2-1, with 9 bases aligning to TRBD2. The CDR3 consists of 16 residues. V lost 8 bases and J lost 3; bases outside the gene matches: 11. Per the germline V gene, CDR1 is WSHSY and CDR2 is SAAADI.